Below are 18 T cell receptor beta chains sequenced from a single sample in a study of T cell repertoires in cytomegalovirus infection. Their antigens remain unidentified. TCRdb reprocessed the reads via MiXCR and lists one record per CDR3 protein. The sample holds 550,000 to 700,000 distinct CDR3 sequences, roughly 42% seen once. This specimen was cultured PBMCs, taken from culture after CMV antigen stimulation. The receptors come from a human donor in good health (CMV status not recorded). Some clones in this sample may be carry-over from other donors' samples.

This clonotype was detected once. The chain joins TRBV3-1 to TRBJ2-1; TRBD2 aligns across 9 bases. This CDR3 comprises 13 residues. Germline trimming cut 8 bases from V and 7 bases from J; bases unmatched to any gene: 6. Germline V gives CDR1 LGHDT, CDR2 YNNKEL (reference sequence). CDR3 amino acids: CASGLANSNEQFF. DNA for the CDR3: TGTGCCAGCGGACTAGCGAATTCGAATGAGCAGTTCTTC.

This chain joins TRBV19 and TRBJ2-1; a possible D gene is TRBD1 (5 bases). Germline CDR1 LNHDA, CDR2 SQIVND (reference sequence). Trimming cost V 3 bases and J 0 bases, with 15 bases left between them. The CDR3 has 17 residues. CDR3 bases: TGTGCCAGTAGTATGGTTGGGGCTGCCAGCTCCTACAATGAGCAGTTCTTC. It specifies CASSMVGAASSYNEQFF.

The chain has TRBV4-1 and TRBJ2-2; 9 nucleotides align to TRBD2. The CDR3 loop spans 16 amino acids. V shed 0 bases, J shed 9 bases, and the junction held 8 bases outside the gene matches. The germline gives CDR1 MGHRA, CDR2 YSYEKL. CDR3 nucleotide sequence: TGCGCCAGCAGCCAAGAGGGCCTAGCGGGGACCCGGGAGCTGTTTTTT. As protein: CASSQEGLAGTRELFF.

This clonotype has ten or more counts. The chain uses TRBV11-2 and TRBJ2-7, with TRBD1 matching 10 bases. Germline V gene sequence: CDR1 SGHAT, CDR2 FQNNGV. Trimming at V came to 1 base and at J to 5 bases, leaving 8 bases not matched to a gene. The CDR3 sequence is 16 residues long. CDR3 residues: CASSLGAGTGVDEQYF. DNA for the CDR3: TGTGCCAGCAGCTTAGGGGCCGGGACAGGGGTCGACGAGCAGTACTTC.

This clonotype appeared a few times. The chain joins TRBV2 to TRBJ2-5; tentative D call: TRBD1 (6 bases). Germline-derived CDR1 and CDR2 are SNHLY and FYNNEI. The CDR3 length is 14 residues. The germline V and J ends were trimmed by 6 bases and 0 bases, with 11 bases remaining between them. The CDR3 reads CASSDRSYQETQYF. CDR3 coding DNA: TGTGCCAGCAGCGACAGGTCATACCAAGAGACCCAGTACTTC.

This clonotype was counted only a few times. This chain uses TRBV7-2 with TRBJ2-7, with TRBD1 matching 9 bases. Germline assignment: CDR1 SGHTA and CDR2 FQGNSA. This CDR3 is built from 15 residues. V was pared by 5 bases and J by 7 bases, with 12 bases of the junction left unmatched. The CDR3 is CASSEVLQGAREQYF. The CDR3 nucleotides are TGTGCCAGCAGCGAAGTACTACAGGGGGCGCGGGAGCAGTACTTC.

The chain links TRBV4-3 to TRBJ2-3, with TRBD2 matching 10 bases. The CDR3 runs to 18 residues. Germline CDR1 and CDR2: LGHNA and YSLEER. The junction had 7 bases not matched to a gene; V was cut back by 0 bases and J by 1 base. For the CDR3, the DNA is TGCGCCAGCAGCCAAGAGAGCGGGAGGGCCTCGGGCACAGATACGCAGTATTTT. It encodes CASSQESGRASGTDTQYF.

The V gene is TRBV7-6, the J gene TRBJ2-6; D gene ambiguous. Trimming took off 0 bases at V and 2 bases at J, with 5 bases between the two ends. The CDR3 is 15 residues long. CDR1 and CDR2 from the germline V gene are SGHVS and FNYEAQ. The CDR3 is CASSLALAGANVLTF. The CDR3 coding sequence is TGTGCCAGCAGCTTAGCACTGGCTGGGGCCAACGTCCTGACTTTC.

This clonotype was counted ten times or more. The chain recombines TRBV7-2 with TRBJ2-1; 8 bases match TRBD1. Losses at the gene ends were 2 bases for V and 1 base for J; bases not matched to a gene: 10. Germline V gene data show CDR1 as SGHTA and CDR2 as FQGNSA. The CDR3 has 18 residues. The CDR3 nucleotides read TGTGCCAGCAGCTTAAACCCGACAGGGGTGAAGTCCTACAATGAGCAGTTCTTC. Its protein product is CASSLNPTGVKSYNEQFF.

This clonotype was found a few times. The chain links TRBV15 to TRBJ2-2; perhaps TRBD2 as D (5 bases). Germline V lookup: CDR1 LNHNV, CDR2 YYDKDF (reference sequence). The CDR3 is 15 amino acids. V lost 4 bases and J 0 bases, leaving 9 bases between the germline ends. The CDR3 DNA reads TGTGCCACCAGCAAAGGACTTCCGAACACCGGGGAGCTGTTTTTT. It yields the protein CATSKGLPNTGELFF. The full variable domain, completed using reference TRBV15 and TRBJ2-2, is DAMVIQNPRYQVTQFGKPVTLSCSQTLNHNVMYWYQQKSSQAPKLLFHYYDKDFNNEADTPDNFQSRRPNTSFCFLDIRSPGLGDTAMYLCATSKGLPNTGELFFGEGSRLTVL.

The chain combines TRBV6-2 or TRBV6-3 with TRBJ1-1; 8 bases agree with TRBD1. Germline V gene data show CDR1 as MNHEY and CDR2 as SVGEGT. The CDR3 consists of 16 residues. The junction had 15 bases not matched to a gene; V was cut back by 6 bases and J by 6 bases. The CDR3 is CASSLPPYRGTAEAFF. The CDR3 nucleotides are TGTGCCAGCAGCCTCCCACCGTACAGGGGGACGGCTGAAGCTTTCTTT.

The CDR3 region is CASTDPGRGSNYGYTF. In nucleotides, the CDR3 is TGTGCCAGCACCGACCCCGGCAGGGGGAGTAACTATGGCTACACCTTC. V gene TRBV6-2 or TRBV6-3 combines with J gene TRBJ1-2; 7 nucleotides align to TRBD1. Germline lookup yields CDR1 MNHEY and CDR2 SVGEGT. The length of the CDR3 is 16 residues. Trimming took 7 bases from V and 1 from J; bases not matched to a gene: 12.

V is TRBV2 and J is TRBJ2-7; D unclear. In germline, CDR1 is SNHLY, CDR2 FYNNEI. The germline V and J ends were trimmed by 4 bases and 5 bases, with 9 bases remaining between them. The CDR3 loop spans 12 amino acids. The CDR3 DNA reads TGTGCCAGCAGTGCTAATTACGACGAGCAGTACTTC. Residues: CASSANYDEQYF.

V is TRBV12-3 or TRBV12-4 and J is TRBJ2-3, with unresolved D. The CDR3 runs 14 residues. Trimming left V 10 bases short and J 0 bases short, with 14 bases between. The DNA of the CDR3 is TGTGCCATCACACCTCTGGCTAGCACAGATACGCAGTATTTT. The encoded protein is CAITPLASTDTQYF.

The chain recombines TRBV6-2 or TRBV6-3 with TRBJ1-2, with a possible D match to TRBD1 (5 bases). V was shortened by 6 bases and J by 11 bases, with 22 bases between the two germline ends. This CDR3 comprises 14 residues. Looked up from germline, CDR1 is MNHEY and CDR2 is SVGEGT. Here the CDR3 DNA reads TGTGCCAGCAGCCGGGACCGAGCCTTCTGGGGGTACACCTTC. Protein sequence: CASSRDRAFWGYTF.

The chain carries TRBV7-7 and TRBJ2-3; no reliable D call. The germline V and J ends were trimmed by 1 base and 1 base, with 12 bases remaining between them. The germline gives CDR1 SSHAT, CDR2 FNYEAQ (reference sequence). This CDR3 has 16 residues. CDR3 nucleotide sequence: TGTGCCAGCAGCTTAGGGGCCCGGGCGGGCACAGATACGCAGTATTTT. Translating gives CASSLGARAGTDTQYF.

This clonotype was observed a few times. The chain carries TRBV7-6 and TRBJ1-3; 10 bases line up with TRBD1. CDR3 length: 19 amino acids. The trim removed 5 bases at V and 2 bases at J, leaving 15 bases unmatched. The germline gives CDR1 SGHVS, CDR2 FNYEAQ. The CDR3 DNA reads as TGTGCCAGCAGCGCATCGACTGCCGCCGGGACAGGGGCTGGAAACACCATATATTTT. It is translated as CASSASTAAGTGAGNTIYF.

The chain carries TRBV5-1 and TRBJ1-2, with D perhaps matching TRBD1 (6 bases). V was cut by 1 base and J by 0 bases, with 10 bases left in between. The CDR3 is 15 amino acids. CDR1 is SGHRS and CDR2 is YFSETQ in the germline V gene. The CDR3 is CASSLNGQPNYGYTF. CDR3 nucleotide sequence: TGCGCCAGCAGCTTGAATGGACAGCCTAACTATGGCTACACCTTC.